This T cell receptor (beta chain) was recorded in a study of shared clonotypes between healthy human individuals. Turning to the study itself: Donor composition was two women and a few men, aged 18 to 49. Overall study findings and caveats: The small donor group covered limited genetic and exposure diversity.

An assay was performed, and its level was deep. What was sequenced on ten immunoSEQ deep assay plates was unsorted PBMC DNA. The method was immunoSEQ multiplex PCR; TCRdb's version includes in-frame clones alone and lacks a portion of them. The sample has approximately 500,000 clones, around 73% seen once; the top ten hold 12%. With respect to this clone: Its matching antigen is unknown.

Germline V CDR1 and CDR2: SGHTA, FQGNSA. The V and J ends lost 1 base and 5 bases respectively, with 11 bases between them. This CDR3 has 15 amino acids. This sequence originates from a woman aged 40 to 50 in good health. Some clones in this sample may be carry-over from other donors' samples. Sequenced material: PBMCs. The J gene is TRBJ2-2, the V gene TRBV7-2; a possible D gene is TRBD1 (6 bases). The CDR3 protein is CASSLDWGHTGELFF. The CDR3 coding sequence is TGTGCCAGCAGCTTAGACTGGGGGCATACCGGGGAGCTGTTTTTT.